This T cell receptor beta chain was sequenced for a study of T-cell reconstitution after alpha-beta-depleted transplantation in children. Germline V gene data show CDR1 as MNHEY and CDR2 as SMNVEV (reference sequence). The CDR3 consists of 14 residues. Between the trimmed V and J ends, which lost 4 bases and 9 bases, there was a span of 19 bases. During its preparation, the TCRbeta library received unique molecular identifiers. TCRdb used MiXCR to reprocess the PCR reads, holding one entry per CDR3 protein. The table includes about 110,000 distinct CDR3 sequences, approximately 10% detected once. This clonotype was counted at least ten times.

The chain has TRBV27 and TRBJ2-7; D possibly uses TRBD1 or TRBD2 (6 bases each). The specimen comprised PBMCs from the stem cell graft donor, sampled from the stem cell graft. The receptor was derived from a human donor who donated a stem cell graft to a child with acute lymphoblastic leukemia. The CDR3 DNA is TGTGCCAGCAGTTCAAGGGGGGCTCCGGGAAGGCAGTACTTC. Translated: CASSSRGAPGRQYF.